At least ten counts were recorded for the clone carrying this T cell receptor beta chain. Its target is unknown. The CDR3 extends 3 residues past the end of the read, so its final part is completed from the germline J gene. The sample comes from a study of T cell clonality in common variable immunodeficiency. Whole-study results and caveats: In common variable immunodeficiency, TCR beta chains reportedly carried fewer deletions and N-nucleotide insertions.

Equal genomic DNA amounts from CVID and control samples were sequenced. Clones were sequenced by immunoSEQ multiplex PCR, and TCRdb holds only the in-frame ones, with some missing. This sample has about 47,000 clones, each found more than once. The germline gives CDR1 SGHVS, CDR2 FQNEAQ. The V and J ends lost 7 bases and 4 bases respectively, with 13 bases between them. The CDR3 loop spans 13 amino acids. This sequence joins TRBV7-8 and TRBJ2-5; D possibly corresponds to TRBD1 (6 bases). The sequence came from a person aged 18 to 70 in good health. What was sequenced was peripheral blood mononuclear cells. The CDR3 region is CASNRAGVETQYF. The CDR3 DNA, read in part, is TGTGCCAGCAACAGGGCAGGGGTAGAGACC.